This T cell receptor (beta chain) was recovered during a study of PD-L1 blockade in urothelial cancer. Whole-study context: Analysis of blood occurred 3 weeks (second dose) and 6 weeks after treatment start.

Noted time point: pretreatment peripheral blood. Each patient gave between 1 and 8 samples, pretreatment and on-treatment. The sample holds one count of this clone. What it binds is unknown. Synthetic analogs of TCR templates were spiked into every PCR. Sequencing was performed with immunoSEQ multiplex PCR; in TCRdb, only in-frame clones are kept and a portion is missing. The table includes 70,000 to 75,000 clones, about nine tenths detected once. Study-wide results and caveats: Tumor-associated blood clones were expanded more by durable-benefit patients at 3 weeks.

The sequence was collected from a man aged 65 to 79 with urothelial cancer. Here the sequenced sample was PBMCs, taken around atezolizumab (anti-PD-L1) treatment.

CDR3 in amino acids: CAISGQSKNIQYF. Written as DNA, the CDR3 is TGTGCCATCAGTGGACAGTCCAAAAACATTCAGTACTTC. The rearrangement uses TRBV10-3 and TRBJ2-4, with D possibly TRBD1 on 5 matching bases. Per germline, CDR1 ENHRY and CDR2 SYGVKD. This CDR3 is built from 13 residues. Trimming left V 4 bases short and J 2 bases short, with 6 bases between.